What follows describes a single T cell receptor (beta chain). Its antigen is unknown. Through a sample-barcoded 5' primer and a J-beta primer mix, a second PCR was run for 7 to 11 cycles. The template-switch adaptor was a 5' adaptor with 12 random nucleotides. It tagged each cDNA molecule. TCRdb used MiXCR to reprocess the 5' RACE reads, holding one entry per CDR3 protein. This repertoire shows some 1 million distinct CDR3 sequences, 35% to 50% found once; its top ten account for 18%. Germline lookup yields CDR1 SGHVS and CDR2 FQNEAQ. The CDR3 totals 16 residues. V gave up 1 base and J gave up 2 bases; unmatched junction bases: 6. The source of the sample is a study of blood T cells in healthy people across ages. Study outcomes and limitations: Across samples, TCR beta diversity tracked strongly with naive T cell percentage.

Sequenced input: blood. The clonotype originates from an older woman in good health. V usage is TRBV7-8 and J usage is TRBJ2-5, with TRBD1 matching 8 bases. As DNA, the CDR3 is TGTGCCAGCAGCTTAGGGACAGGGAGGACACAAGAGACCCAGTACTTC. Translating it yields CASSLGTGRTQETQYF.